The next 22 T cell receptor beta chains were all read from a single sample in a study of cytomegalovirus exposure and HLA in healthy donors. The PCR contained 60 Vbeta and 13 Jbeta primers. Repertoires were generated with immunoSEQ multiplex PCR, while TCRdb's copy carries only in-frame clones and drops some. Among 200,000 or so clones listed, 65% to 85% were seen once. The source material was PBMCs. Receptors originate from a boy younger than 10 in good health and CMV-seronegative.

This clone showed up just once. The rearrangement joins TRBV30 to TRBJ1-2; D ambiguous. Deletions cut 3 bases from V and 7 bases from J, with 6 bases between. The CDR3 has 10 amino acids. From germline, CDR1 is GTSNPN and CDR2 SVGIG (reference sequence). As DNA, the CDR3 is TGTGCCTGGAGCTCTAGTGGCTACACCTTC. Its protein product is CAWSSSGYTF. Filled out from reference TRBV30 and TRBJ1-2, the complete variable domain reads SQTIHQWPATLVQPVGSPLSLECTVEGTSNPNLYWYRQAAGRGLQLLFYSVGIGQISSEVPQNLSASRPQDRQFILSSKKLLLSDSGFYLCAWSSSGYTFGSGTRLTVV.

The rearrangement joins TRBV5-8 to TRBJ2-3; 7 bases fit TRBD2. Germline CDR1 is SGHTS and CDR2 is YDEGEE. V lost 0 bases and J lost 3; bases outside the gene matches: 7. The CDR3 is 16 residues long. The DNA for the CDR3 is TGTGCCAGCAGCTTGGGACGACTAGCCCCTACAGATACGCAGTATTTT. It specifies CASSLGRLAPTDTQYF.

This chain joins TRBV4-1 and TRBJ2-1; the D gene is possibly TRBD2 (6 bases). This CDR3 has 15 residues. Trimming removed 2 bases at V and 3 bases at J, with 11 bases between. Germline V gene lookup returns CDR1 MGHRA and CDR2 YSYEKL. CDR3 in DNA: TGCGCCAGCAGCCAAATAAGCGGGTACTACAATGAGCAGTTCTTC. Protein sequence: CASSQISGYYNEQFF.

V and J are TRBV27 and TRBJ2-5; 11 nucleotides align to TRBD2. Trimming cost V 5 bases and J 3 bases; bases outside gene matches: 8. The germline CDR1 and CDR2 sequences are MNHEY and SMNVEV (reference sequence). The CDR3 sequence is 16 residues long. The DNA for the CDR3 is TGTGCCAGCAGTGCAAACCCGGGACTAGCGGAAGAGACCCAGTACTTC. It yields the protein CASSANPGLAEETQYF.

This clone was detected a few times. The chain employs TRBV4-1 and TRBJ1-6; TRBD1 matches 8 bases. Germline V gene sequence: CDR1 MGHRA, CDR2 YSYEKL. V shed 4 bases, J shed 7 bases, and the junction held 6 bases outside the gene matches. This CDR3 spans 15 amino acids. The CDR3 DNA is TGCGCCAGCAGCCCCTCCAGGGGGCAGAATTCACCCCTCCACTTT. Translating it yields CASSPSRGQNSPLHF.

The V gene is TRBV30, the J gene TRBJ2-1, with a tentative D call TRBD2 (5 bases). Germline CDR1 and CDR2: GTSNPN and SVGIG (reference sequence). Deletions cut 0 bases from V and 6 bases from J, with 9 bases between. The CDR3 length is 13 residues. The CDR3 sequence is CAWSVSGPNEQFF. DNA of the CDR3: TGTGCCTGGAGTGTCAGCGGCCCCAATGAGCAGTTCTTC.

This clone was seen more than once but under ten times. CDR3 bases: TGTGCCAGCAGCTTAGGACTCCAGATGAACACTGAAGCTTTCTTT. It translates to CASSLGLQMNTEAFF. The genes are TRBV11-2 and TRBJ1-1; D remains ambiguous. The CDR3 is 15 amino acids. Germline V gene lookup returns CDR1 SGHAT and CDR2 FQNNGV. With 1 base removed from V and 0 bases from J, the gap between germline ends came to 9 bases. The variable domain in full, with the rest retrieved from reference TRBV11-2 and TRBJ1-1, is EAGVAQSPRYKIIEKRQSVAFWCNPISGHATLYWYQQILGQGPKLLIQFQNNGVVDDSQLPKDRFSAERLKGVDSTLKIQPAKLEDSAVYLCASSLGLQMNTEAFFGQGTRLTVV.

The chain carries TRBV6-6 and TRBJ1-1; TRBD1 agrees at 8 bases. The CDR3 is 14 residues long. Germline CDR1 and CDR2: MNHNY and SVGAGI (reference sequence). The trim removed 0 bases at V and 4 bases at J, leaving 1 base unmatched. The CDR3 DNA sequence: TGTGCCAGCAGTTACTCGGACAGGGCCACTGAAGCTTTCTTT. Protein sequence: CASSYSDRATEAFF.

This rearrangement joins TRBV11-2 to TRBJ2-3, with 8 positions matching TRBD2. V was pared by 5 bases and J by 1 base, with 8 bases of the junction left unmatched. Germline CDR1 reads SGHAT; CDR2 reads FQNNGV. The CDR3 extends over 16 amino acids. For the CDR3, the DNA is TGTGCCAGCAGCCCACGTAAAGCGGGAGGCACAGATACGCAGTATTTT. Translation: CASSPRKAGGTDTQYF.

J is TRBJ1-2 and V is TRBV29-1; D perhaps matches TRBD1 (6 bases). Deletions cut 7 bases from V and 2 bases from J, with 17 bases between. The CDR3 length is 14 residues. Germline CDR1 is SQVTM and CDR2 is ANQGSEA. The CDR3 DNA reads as TGCAGCGCTATCATGCGGACAGTGAACTATGGCTACACCTTC. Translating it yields CSAIMRTVNYGYTF.

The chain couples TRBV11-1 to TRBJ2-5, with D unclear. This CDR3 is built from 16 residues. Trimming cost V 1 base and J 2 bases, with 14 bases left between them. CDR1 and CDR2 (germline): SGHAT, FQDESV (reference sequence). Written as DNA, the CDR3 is TGTGCCAGCAGCTTAGGGTTGGCCTCCTTGCAAGAGACCCAGTACTTC. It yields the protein CASSLGLASLQETQYF.

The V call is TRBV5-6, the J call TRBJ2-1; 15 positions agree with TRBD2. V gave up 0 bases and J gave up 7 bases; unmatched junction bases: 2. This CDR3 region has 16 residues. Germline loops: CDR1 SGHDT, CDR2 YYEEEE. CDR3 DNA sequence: TGTGCCAGCAGCTTGGGGACTAGCGGGAGGGCTAATGAGCAGTTCTTC. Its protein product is CASSLGTSGRANEQFF.

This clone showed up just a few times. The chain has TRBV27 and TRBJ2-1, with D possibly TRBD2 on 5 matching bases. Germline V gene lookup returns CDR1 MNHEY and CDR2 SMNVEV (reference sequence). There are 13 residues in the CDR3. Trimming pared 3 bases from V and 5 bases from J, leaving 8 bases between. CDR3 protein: CASSLRADNEQFF. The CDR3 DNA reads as TGTGCCAGCAGTTTGAGGGCTGACAATGAGCAGTTCTTC.

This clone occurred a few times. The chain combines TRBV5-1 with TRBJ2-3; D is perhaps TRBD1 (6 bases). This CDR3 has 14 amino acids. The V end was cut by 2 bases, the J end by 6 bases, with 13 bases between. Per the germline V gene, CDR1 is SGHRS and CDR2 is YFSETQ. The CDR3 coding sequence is TGCGCCAGCAGCTTTGGGCATAGGGGGGATACGCAGTATTTT. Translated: CASSFGHRGDTQYF.

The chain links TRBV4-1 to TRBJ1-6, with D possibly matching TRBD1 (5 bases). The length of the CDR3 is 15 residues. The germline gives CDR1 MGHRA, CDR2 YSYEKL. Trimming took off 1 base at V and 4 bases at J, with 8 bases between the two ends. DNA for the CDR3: TGCGCCAGCAGCCAAGGGTCAGGGTATAATTCACCCCTCCACTTT. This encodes CASSQGSGYNSPLHF.

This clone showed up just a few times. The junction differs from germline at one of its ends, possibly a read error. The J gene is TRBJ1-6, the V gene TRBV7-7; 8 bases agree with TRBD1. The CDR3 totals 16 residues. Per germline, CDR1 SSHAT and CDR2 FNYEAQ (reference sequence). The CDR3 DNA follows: TGTGCTAGCAGCTTACGCTTGGGACAGGCCAATTCACCCCTCCACTTT. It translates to CASSLRLGQANSPLHF.

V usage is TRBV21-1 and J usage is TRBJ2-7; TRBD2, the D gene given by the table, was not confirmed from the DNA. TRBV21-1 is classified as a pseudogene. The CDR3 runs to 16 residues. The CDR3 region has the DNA TGTGCCAGCAGCCCGGTTGGTTGCATGGAGACCTACGAGCAGTACTTC. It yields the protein CASSPVGCMETYEQYF.

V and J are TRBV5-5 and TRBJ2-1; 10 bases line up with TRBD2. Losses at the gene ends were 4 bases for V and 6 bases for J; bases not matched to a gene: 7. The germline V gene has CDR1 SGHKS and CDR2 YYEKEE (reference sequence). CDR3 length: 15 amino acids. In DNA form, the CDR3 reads TGTGCCAGCAGCCCGTGGGTAGCGGGAGGCAATGAGCAGTTCTTC. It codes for CASSPWVAGGNEQFF.

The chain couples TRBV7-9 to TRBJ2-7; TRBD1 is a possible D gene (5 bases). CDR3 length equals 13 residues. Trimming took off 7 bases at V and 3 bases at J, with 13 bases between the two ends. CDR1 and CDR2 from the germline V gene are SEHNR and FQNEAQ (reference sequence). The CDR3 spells CASTSGSSYEQYF. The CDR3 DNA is TGTGCCAGCACATCAGGGTCCAGCTACGAGCAGTACTTC.

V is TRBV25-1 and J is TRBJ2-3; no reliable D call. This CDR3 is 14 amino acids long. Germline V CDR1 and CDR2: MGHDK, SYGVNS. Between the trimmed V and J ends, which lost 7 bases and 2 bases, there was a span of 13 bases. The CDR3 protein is CASTPEAITDTQYF. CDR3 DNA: TGTGCCAGCACACCCGAAGCTATCACAGATACGCAGTATTTT.

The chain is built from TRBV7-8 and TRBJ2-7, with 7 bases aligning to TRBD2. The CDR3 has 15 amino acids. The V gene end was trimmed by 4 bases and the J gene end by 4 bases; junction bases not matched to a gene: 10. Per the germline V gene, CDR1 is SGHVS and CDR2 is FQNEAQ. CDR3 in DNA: TGTGCCAGCAGCTCTTTGGGAGGGGCTATGTACGAGCAGTACTTC. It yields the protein CASSSLGGAMYEQYF.

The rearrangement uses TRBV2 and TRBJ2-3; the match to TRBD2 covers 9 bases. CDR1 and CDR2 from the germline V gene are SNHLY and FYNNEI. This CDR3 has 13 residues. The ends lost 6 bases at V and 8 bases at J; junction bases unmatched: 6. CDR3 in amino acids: CASRGTSRGTQYF. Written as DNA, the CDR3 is TGTGCCAGCAGGGGGACTAGCCGGGGTACGCAGTATTTT.